Here is one TCR beta chain with its context. Its matching antigen is unknown. This table comes from immunoSEQ multiplex PCR, and its TCRdb copy is limited to in-frame clones, with some not included. The sample records roughly 130,000 clones, about 91% being singletons. This sample is part of a study of T cell responses to AZD1222 COVID-19 vaccine. Study details: Second doses that came at about 4 or about 12 weeks were put together. Overall study findings and caveats: There were mostly white British donors and more females than males, and clonal diversity was possibly underestimated. Epitopes outside B.1.351 and B.1.1.7 mutated regions reportedly drew nearly half of spike TCRs. The study sampled repertoires only after the peak T cell response.

Germline V gives CDR1 SGDLS, CDR2 YYNGEE. This CDR3 region has 16 residues. The V and J ends lost 3 bases and 4 bases, in that order; junction bases with no gene match: 4. The rearrangement links TRBV9 to TRBJ2-3; 14 bases agree with TRBD2. The sequences come from peripheral blood, collected on day 0 of AZD1222 vaccination. The receptor was isolated from an adult in good health. The DNA of the CDR3 is TGTGCCAGCAGCGCGACTAGCGGGGGGGTGGCAGATACGCAGTATTTT. Its translation is CASSATSGGVADTQYF.